The 13 T cell receptor beta chains below come from one sample, sequenced in a study of shared clonotypes between healthy human individuals. The data were produced by immunoSEQ multiplex PCR, yet TCRdb's version contains in-frame clones alone and is incomplete. The sample holds approximately 2.5 million clones, about 92% seen once. Sequences were obtained from naive CD4+ T cells sorted from blood. Sample subset: CD45RA+ positively selected. The origin of the receptors is a man in his late teens or twenties in good health.

The rearrangement uses TRBV4-1 and TRBJ1-4; 10 bases line up with TRBD1. CDR1 is MGHRA and CDR2 is YSYEKL in the germline V gene. The ends lost 1 base at V and 6 bases at J; junction bases unmatched: 2. The CDR3 consists of 15 residues. The CDR3 nucleotides read TGCGCCAGCAGCCAAGTCGGGACAGGGGATGAAAAACTGTTTTTT. The encoded protein is CASSQVGTGDEKLFF.

About this clone: This CDR3 is also generated by other DNA sequences in the sample. The chain couples TRBV6-1 to TRBJ2-3; 10 bases match TRBD2. Germline V gene data show CDR1 as MNHNS and CDR2 as SASEGT. Trimming at V came to 5 bases and at J to 1 base, leaving 3 bases not matched to a gene. CDR3 length equals 15 residues. The CDR3 bases are TGTGCCAGCAGTCCCGGGACTAGCGGCACAGATACGCAGTATTTT. It specifies CASSPGTSGTDTQYF.

The V and J genes are TRBV4-3 and TRBJ2-1; D is possibly TRBD1 or TRBD2 (5 bases each). Trimming took off 4 bases at V and 8 bases at J, with 12 bases between the two ends. The germline CDR1 and CDR2 sequences are LGHNA and YSLEER. The CDR3 runs 13 residues. The CDR3 sequence is CASSPSLGDEQFF. CDR3 in DNA: TGCGCCAGCAGCCCAAGTTTGGGGGATGAGCAGTTCTTC.

The CDR3: CAAGMSADTQYF. For the CDR3, the DNA is TGTGCCGCCGGGATGAGTGCAGATACGCAGTATTTT. The chain joins TRBV10-3 to TRBJ2-3; weak D call: TRBD2 (5 bases). The CDR3 consists of 12 residues. Germline values: CDR1 ENHRY, CDR2 SYGVKD. Trimming removed 11 bases at V and 4 bases at J, with 13 bases between.

V is TRBV7-9 and J is TRBJ2-3, with D possibly matching TRBD2 (6 bases). The germline CDR1 and CDR2 sequences are SEHNR and FQNEAQ (reference sequence). Trimming removed 2 bases at V and 1 base at J, with 10 bases between. The CDR3 has 15 residues. Here the CDR3 reads CASSLLRGGTDTQYF. For the CDR3, the DNA is TGTGCCAGCAGCTTACTGCGCGGGGGCACAGATACGCAGTATTTT. The full variable domain, in which reference TRBV7-9 and TRBJ2-3 provide the parts outside the CDR3, is DTGVSQNPRHKITKRGQNVTFRCDPISEHNRLYWYRQTLGQGPEFLTYFQNEAQLEKSRLLSDRFSAERPKGSFSTLEIQRTEQGDSAMYLCASSLLRGGTDTQYFGPGTRLTVL.

This chain links TRBV5-1 with TRBJ1-2, with D unclear. This CDR3 spans 13 amino acids. Trimming shortened V by 4 bases and J by 4 bases, and 11 bases separated the two germline ends. The germline gives CDR1 SGHRS, CDR2 YFSETQ. The CDR3 is CASSPKESYGYTF. The CDR3 DNA reads as TGCGCCAGCAGCCCGAAGGAGAGCTATGGCTACACCTTC.

The chain carries TRBV27 and TRBJ2-1; no firm D call. V lost 8 bases to trimming and J lost 0 bases, with 17 bases between them. In germline, CDR1 is MNHEY, CDR2 SMNVEV (reference sequence). CDR3 length: 16 residues. The CDR3 protein is CASHSFTSGSYNEQFF. In DNA, the CDR3 is TGTGCCAGCCACTCTTTTACGTCTGGCTCCTACAATGAGCAGTTCTTC.

The chain employs TRBV7-2 and TRBJ2-1; 9 bases map to TRBD2. This CDR3 has 15 amino acids. The J segment lost 4 bases and the V segment lost 5 bases, leaving 6 bases of the junction unmatched. The germline gives CDR1 SGHTA, CDR2 FQGNSA. The CDR3 loop reads CASSLLAGQYNEQFF. The CDR3 nucleotides read TGTGCCAGCAGCCTCCTAGCGGGGCAGTACAATGAGCAGTTCTTC.

The chain carries TRBV5-3 and TRBJ2-2; possible D gene TRBD2, 5 bases. TRBV5-3 is an ORF, and what it does is uncertain. V shed 3 bases and J shed 3 bases, with 18 bases lying between them. This CDR3 spans 17 amino acids. In DNA, the CDR3 is TGTGCCAGAAGCTCGAAGCTAGCTGAAACGGACACCGGGGAGCTGTTTTTT. Translating gives CARSSKLAETDTGELFF.

The chain is built from TRBV29-1 and TRBJ2-7; unclear D gene. Deletions cut 3 bases from V and 7 bases from J, with 16 bases between. The germline gives CDR1 SQVTM, CDR2 ANQGSEA. The CDR3 is 13 residues long. CDR3 coding DNA: TGCAGCGTTGAGATACCCCTACTCGGAGAGCAGTACTTC. This gives the protein CSVEIPLLGEQYF.

This chain joins TRBV6-5 and TRBJ2-2, with a weak D call TRBD2 (6 bases). Trimming stripped 2 bases from V and 2 bases from J, with 9 bases between. The germline gives CDR1 MNHEY, CDR2 SVGAGI. This CDR3 has 15 amino acids. The CDR3 loop reads CASSYGGYNTGELFF. The CDR3 bases are TGTGCCAGCAGTTACGGGGGGTACAACACCGGGGAGCTGTTTTTT.

The chain has TRBV2 and TRBJ2-7; 11 positions match TRBD1. The CDR3 sequence is 17 residues long. The ends lost 0 bases at V and 0 bases at J; junction bases unmatched: 4. Germline V gene lookup returns CDR1 SNHLY and CDR2 FYNNEI. The CDR3 DNA follows: TGTGCCAGCAGTGAAGCGGCAGGGACAGGGGGCTCCTACGAGCAGTACTTC. This encodes CASSEAAGTGGSYEQYF. Together with reference TRBV2 and TRBJ2-7, the CDR3 gives the full variable domain: EPEVTQTPSHQVTQMGQEVILRCVPISNHLYFYWYRQILGQKVEFLVSFYNNEISEKSEIFDDQFSVERPDGSNFTLKIRSTKLEDSAMYFCASSEAAGTGGSYEQYFGPGTRLTVT.

The table lists this clone with a few counts. CDR3 coding DNA: TGCGCCAGCAGCCAAGGTAGCGGTTACACCGGGGAGCTGTTTTTT. It is translated as CASSQGSGYTGELFF. The chain carries TRBV4-1 and TRBJ2-2, with D perhaps TRBD2 (6 bases). Trimming left V 1 base short and J 3 bases short, with 9 bases between. The CDR3 contains 15 residues. CDR1 and CDR2 from the germline V gene are MGHRA and YSYEKL.